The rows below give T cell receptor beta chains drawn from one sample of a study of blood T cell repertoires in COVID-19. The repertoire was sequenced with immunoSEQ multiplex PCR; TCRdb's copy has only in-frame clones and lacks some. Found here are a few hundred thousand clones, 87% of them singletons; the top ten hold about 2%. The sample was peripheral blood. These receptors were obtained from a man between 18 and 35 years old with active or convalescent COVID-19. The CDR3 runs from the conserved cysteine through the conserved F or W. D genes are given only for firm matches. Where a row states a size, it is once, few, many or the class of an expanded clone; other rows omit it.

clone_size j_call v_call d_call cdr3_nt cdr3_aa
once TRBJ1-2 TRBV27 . TGTGCCAGCAGTCTAGGCGTGAACTATGGCTACACCTTC CASSLGVNYGYTF
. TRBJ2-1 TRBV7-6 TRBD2 TGTGCCAGCAGCTGGGGAACCTCTAGCGGGAGGTATGATGAGCAGTTCTTC CASSWGTSSGRYDEQFF
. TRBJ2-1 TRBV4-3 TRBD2 TGCGCCAGCAGCCAAGATTTCGGGACTAGCGGGGGAGGTGAGCAGTTCTTC CASSQDFGTSGGGEQFF
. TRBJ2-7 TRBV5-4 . TGTGCCAGCAGCTCCTCGGGGGCCTACGAGCAGTACTTC CASSSSGAYEQYF
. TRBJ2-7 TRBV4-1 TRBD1 TGCGCCAGCAGCCAAGATCAGACAGGGCGTTACGAGCAGTACTTC CASSQDQTGRYEQYF
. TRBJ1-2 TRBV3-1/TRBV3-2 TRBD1 TGTGCCAGCAGCCAAACAGGGGGCTTCGACTATGGCTACACCTTC CASSQTGGFDYGYTF
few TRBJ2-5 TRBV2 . TGTGCCATTACAGGGTACCAAGAGACCCAGTACTTC CAITGYQETQYF
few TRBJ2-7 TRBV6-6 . TGTGCCAGCAGTCCGGACAGTTTAGGTGAGCAGTACTTC CASSPDSLGEQYF
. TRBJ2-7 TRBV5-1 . TGCGCCAGCAGCCCTCCCACCCGAATCCGGGACAAGCGGCAGTACTTC CASSPPTRIRDKRQYF
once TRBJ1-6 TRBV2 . TGTGCCAGCAGTGAGAATATGGCAGGGATCAATTCACCCCTCCACTTT CASSENMAGINSPLHF
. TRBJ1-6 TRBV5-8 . TGTGCCAGCAGCTTCAGACAGCATAATTCACCCCTCCACTTT CASSFRQHNSPLHF
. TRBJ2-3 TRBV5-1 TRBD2 TGCGCCAGCAGCTTGGAAATCACTAGCGGGACAATGGGAGATACGCAGTATTTT CASSLEITSGTMGDTQYF
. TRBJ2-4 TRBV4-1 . TGCGCCAGCAGCGGCCCCCAAGCGGGAGCCAAAAACATTCAGTACTTC CASSGPQAGAKNIQYF
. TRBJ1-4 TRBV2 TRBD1 TGTGCCAGCAGTGCCAGGGGGACTAATGAAAAACTGTTTTTT CASSARGTNEKLFF
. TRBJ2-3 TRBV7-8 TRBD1 TGTGCCAGCAGCTTAGGACAGGGAACCCCAGATACGCAGTATTTT CASSLGQGTPDTQYF
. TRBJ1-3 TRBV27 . TGTGCCAACAGTTCAAGGGGGAATACGGGAAACACCATATATTTT CANSSRGNTGNTIYF
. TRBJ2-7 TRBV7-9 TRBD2 TGTGCCAGCAGCTTAGGGGGTAGAGCGGGAGTGTACGAGCAGTACTTC CASSLGGRAGVYEQYF
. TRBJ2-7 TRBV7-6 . TGTGCCAGCAGCCTCGGAAGCGGAAGGACCTACGAGCAGTACTTC CASSLGSGRTYEQYF
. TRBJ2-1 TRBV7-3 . TGTGCCAGCAGCACCGAAGGAGGCCAAGAGCAGTTCTTC CASSTEGGQEQFF
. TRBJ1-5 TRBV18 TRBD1 TGTGCCAGCTCACCGACAGGGAGCGGTCAGCCCCAGCATTTT CASSPTGSGQPQHF
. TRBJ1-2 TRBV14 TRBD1 TGTGCCAGCAGCCAAGCAGGGGGCTACTATGGCTACACCTTC CASSQAGGYYGYTF
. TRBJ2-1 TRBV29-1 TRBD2 TGCAGCGTTCCTAGCGGGAGTAACATATACAATGAGCAGTTCTTC CSVPSGSNIYNEQFF
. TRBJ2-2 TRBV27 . TGTGCCAGCAACTCCAGGACAGATATACCCGGGGAGCTGTTTTTT CASNSRTDIPGELFF
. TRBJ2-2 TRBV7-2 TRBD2 TGTGCCAGCAGCTTTGTAGCGGGTACCGGGGAGCTGTTTTTT CASSFVAGTGELFF
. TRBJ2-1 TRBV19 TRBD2 TGTGCCAGTAGTATCCCAGCTTTTAGCGGGAGTGTTCATGAGCAGTTCTTC CASSIPAFSGSVHEQFF
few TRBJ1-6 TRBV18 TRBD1 TGTGCCAGCTCAAATACAGGGGACTCCTATAATTCACCCCTCCACTTT CASSNTGDSYNSPLHF
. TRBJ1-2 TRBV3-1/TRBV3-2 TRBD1 TGTGCCAGCAGCCCCCGACAGGGTTCCTATGGCTACACCTTC CASSPRQGSYGYTF
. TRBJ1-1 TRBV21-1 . TGTGCCAGCACCCGAAAGACAGAGAACACTGAAGCTTTCTTT CASTRKTENTEAFF
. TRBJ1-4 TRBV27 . TGTGCCAGCAGTTTCCAGGGTAGTGAAAAACTGTTTTTT CASSFQGSEKLFF
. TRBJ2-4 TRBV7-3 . TGTGCCAGCAGTCGTACAGGTGCCAAAAACATTCAGTACTTC CASSRTGAKNIQYF
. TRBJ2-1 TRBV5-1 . TGCGCCAGCAGCTTGGTAAGGGACTCACTATTCTTC CASSLVRDSLFF
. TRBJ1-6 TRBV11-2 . TGTGCCAGCAGCTTAGTTCCAGGGACCTATAATTCACCCCTCCACTTT CASSLVPGTYNSPLHF
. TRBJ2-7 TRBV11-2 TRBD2 TGTGCCAGCAGCGCACTAGCGGGAGTGGGGTACTTC CASSALAGVGYF
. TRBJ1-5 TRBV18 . TGTGCCAGCTCACCGGGCAGCAGCAATCAGCCCCAGCATTTT CASSPGSSNQPQHF
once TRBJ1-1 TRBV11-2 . TGTGCCAGCAGCCTAGGGACTACTGAAGCTTTCTTT CASSLGTTEAFF
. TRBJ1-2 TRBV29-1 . TGCAGCTTCCGGGACACCTTCTATGGCTACACCTTC CSFRDTFYGYTF
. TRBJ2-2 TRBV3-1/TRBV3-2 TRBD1 TGTGCCAGCAGCTACTCCGGACAGGGTATGGCCGGGGAGCTGTTTTTT CASSYSGQGMAGELFF
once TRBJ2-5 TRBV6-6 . TGTGCCAGCAGATGGACAGATTCGCAAGAGACCCAGTACTTC CASRWTDSQETQYF
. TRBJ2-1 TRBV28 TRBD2 TGTGCCAGCAGTCGGGGACTAGCGGTACTAGCAGGACCCAAACGCCATGAGCAGTTCTTC CASSRGLAVLAGPKRHEQFF
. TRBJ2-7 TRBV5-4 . TGTGCCAGCAGCTTGGACAGCCAGTACGAGCAGTACTTC CASSLDSQYEQYF
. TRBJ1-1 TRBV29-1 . TGCAGCGTTGGCAGGAACACTGAAGCTTTCTTT CSVGRNTEAFF
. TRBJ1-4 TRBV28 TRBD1 TGTGCCTCTAGCCCCGACAGGGGGAATTGGGGGGAAAAACTGTTTTTT CASSPDRGNWGEKLFF
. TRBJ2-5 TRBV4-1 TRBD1 TGCGCCAGCAGCGCCCCGGGACAGGGTCAAGAGACCCAGTACTTC CASSAPGQGQETQYF
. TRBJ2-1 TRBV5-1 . TGCGCCAGCAGACCCGAACTGGATGAGCAGTTCTTC CASRPELDEQFF
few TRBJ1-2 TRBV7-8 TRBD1 TGTGCCAGCAGCCCGGGACAGGGCCTTAACTATGGCTACACCTTC CASSPGQGLNYGYTF
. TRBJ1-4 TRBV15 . TGTGCCACCAGCGTCCCAGGGGAGGAAAAACTGTTTTTT CATSVPGEEKLFF
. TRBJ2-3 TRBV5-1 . TGCGCCAGCAGCCCGGGGTCCGCCCCAGATACGCAGTATTTT CASSPGSAPDTQYF
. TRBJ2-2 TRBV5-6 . TGTGCCAGCAGCTTACAGAACACCGGGGAGCTGTTTTTT CASSLQNTGELFF
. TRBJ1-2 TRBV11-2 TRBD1 TGTGCCAGCACATTCGACAGGGCCACTAACTATGGCTACACCTTC CASTFDRATNYGYTF
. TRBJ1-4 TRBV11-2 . TGTGCCAGCAGCTCCCCCTCGGGGGCAACTAATGAAAAACTGTTTTTT CASSSPSGATNEKLFF
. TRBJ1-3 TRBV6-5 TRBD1 TGTGCCAGCAATCTCGAACAGGGGGTCGGAAACACCATATATTTT CASNLEQGVGNTIYF
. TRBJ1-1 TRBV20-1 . TGCAGTGCTAGAGAACAGAGTGAAGCTTTCTTT CSAREQSEAFF
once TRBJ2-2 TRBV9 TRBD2 TGTGCCAGCAGCCTGGGGACTATCAACACCGGGGAGCTGTTTTTT CASSLGTINTGELFF
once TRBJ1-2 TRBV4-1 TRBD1 TGCGCCAGCAGCCAAGAAACAGGGGATCTACGCGGCTACACCTTC CASSQETGDLRGYTF
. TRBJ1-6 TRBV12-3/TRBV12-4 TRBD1 TGTGCCAGCAGCAGGGGGCGAGGGGCACCCCTCCACTTT CASSRGRGAPLHF
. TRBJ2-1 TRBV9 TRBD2 TGTGCCAGCAGCGTGGTAGCGGGAGCCTACAATGAGCAGTTCTTC CASSVVAGAYNEQFF
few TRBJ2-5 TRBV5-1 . TGCGCCAGCAGCTTCGCGGGTCCAGAGACCCAGTACTTC CASSFAGPETQYF
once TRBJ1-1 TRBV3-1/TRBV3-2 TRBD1 TGTGCCAGCAGCCACTCCGACAGGGGGGGTGAAGCTTTCTTT CASSHSDRGGEAFF
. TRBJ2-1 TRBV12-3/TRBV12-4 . TGTGCCAGCAATCCTAATCGGGAGCTTGAGCAGTTCTTC CASNPNRELEQFF